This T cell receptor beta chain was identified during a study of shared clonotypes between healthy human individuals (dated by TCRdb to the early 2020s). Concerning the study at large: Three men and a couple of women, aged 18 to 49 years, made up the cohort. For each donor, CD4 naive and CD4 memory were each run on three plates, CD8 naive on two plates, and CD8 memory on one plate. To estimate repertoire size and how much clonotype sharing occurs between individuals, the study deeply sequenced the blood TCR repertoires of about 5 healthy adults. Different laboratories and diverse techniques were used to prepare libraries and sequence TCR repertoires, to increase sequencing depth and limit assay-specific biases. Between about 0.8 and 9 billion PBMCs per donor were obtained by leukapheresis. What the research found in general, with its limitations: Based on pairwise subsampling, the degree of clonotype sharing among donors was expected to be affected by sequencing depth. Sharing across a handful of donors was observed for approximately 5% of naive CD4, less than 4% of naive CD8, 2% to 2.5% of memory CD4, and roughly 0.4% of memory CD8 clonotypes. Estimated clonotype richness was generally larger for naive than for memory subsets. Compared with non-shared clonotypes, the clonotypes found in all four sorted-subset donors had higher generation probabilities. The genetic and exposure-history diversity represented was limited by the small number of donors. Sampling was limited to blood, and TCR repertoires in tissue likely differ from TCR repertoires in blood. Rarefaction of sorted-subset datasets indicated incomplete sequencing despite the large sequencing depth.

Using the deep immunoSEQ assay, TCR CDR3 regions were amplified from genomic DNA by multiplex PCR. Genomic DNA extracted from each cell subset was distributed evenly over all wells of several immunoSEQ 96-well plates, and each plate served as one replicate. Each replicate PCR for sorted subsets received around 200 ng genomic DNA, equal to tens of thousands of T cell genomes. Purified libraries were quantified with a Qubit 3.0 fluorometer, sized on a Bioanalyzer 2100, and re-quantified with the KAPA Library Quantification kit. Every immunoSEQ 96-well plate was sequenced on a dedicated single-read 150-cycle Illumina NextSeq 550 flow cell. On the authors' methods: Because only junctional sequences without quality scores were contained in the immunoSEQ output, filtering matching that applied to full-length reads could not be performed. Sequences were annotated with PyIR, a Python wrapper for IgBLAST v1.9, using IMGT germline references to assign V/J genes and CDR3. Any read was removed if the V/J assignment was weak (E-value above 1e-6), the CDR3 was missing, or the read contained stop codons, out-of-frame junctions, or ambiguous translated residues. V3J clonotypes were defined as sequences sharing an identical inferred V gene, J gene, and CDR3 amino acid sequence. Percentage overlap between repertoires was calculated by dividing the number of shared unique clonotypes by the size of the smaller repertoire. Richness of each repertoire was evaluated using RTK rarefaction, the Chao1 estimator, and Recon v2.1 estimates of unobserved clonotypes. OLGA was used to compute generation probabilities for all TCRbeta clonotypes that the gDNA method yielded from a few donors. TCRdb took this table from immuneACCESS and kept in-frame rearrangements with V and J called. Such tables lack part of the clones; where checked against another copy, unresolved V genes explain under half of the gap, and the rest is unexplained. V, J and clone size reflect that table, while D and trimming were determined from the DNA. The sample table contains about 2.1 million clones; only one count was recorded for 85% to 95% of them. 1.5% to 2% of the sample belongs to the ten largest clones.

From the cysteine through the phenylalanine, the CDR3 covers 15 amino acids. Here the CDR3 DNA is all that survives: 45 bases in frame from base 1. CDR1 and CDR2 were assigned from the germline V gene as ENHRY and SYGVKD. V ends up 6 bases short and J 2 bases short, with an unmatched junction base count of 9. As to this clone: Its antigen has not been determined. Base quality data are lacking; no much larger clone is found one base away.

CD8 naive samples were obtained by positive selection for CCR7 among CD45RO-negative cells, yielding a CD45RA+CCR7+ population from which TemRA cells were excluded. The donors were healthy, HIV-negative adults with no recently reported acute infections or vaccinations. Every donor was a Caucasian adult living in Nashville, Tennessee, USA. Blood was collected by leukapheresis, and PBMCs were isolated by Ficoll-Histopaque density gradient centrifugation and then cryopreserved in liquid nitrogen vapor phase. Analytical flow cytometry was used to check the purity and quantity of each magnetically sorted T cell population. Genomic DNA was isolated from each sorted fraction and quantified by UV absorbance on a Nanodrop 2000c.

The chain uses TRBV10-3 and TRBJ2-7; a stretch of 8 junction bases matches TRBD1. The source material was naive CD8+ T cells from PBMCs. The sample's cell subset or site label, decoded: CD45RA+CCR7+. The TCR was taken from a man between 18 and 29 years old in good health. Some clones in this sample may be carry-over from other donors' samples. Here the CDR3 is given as CAISPGTGEAYEQYF. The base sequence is TGTGCCATCAGCCCCGGGACAGGAGAAGCCTACGAGCAGTACTTC.